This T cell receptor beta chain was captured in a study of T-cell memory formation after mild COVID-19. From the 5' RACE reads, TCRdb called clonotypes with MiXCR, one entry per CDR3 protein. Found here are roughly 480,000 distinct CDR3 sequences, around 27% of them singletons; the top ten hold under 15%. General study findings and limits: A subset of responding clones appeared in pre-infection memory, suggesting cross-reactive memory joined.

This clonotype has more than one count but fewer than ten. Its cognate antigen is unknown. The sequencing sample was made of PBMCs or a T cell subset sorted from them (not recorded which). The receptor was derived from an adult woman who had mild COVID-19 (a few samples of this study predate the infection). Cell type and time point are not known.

The CDR3 coding sequence is TGTGCCACCAGCAGAGTCCAGGGTCAAGAGACCCAGTACTTC. It specifies CATSRVQGQETQYF. This chain links TRBV15 with TRBJ2-5, with D possibly matching TRBD1 (5 bases). The germline V and J ends were trimmed by 1 base and 2 bases, with 8 bases remaining between them. The germline gives CDR1 LNHNV, CDR2 YYDKDF (reference sequence). The CDR3 contains 14 residues.